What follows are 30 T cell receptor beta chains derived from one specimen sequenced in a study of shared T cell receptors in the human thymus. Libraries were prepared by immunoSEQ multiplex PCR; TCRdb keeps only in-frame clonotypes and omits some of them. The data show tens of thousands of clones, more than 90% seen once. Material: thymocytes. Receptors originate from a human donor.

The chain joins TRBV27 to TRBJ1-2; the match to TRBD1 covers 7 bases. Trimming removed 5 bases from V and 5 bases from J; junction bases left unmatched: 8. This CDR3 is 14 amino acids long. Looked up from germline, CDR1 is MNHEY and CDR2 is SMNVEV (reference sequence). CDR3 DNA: TGTGCCAGCAGTCCAAAGGGACAGATATATGGCTACACCTTC. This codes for CASSPKGQIYGYTF.

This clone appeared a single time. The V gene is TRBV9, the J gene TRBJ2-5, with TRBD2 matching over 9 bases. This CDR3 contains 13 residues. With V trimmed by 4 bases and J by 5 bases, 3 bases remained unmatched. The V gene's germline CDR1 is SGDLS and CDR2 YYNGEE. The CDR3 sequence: CASSSRGGETQYF. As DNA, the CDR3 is TGTGCCAGCAGCTCGCGGGGGGGCGAGACCCAGTACTTC.

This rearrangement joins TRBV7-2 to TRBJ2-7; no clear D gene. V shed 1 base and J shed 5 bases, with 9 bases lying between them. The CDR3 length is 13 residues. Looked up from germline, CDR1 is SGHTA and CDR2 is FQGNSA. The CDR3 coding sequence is TGTGCCAGCAGCTTAGGAGTTCCCCACGAGCAGTACTTC. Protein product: CASSLGVPHEQYF.

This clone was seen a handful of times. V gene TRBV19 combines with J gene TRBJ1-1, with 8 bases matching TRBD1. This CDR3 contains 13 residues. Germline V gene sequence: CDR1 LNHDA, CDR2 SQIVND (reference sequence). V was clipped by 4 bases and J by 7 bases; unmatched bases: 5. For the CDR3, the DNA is TGTGCCAGTAGTACCTGGACAGGGATTGAAGCTTTCTTT. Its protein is CASSTWTGIEAFF.

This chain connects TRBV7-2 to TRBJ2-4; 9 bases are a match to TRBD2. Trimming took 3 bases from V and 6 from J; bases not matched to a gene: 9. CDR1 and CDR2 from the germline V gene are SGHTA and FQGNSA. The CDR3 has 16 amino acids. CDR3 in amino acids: CASSFLRGGIGNIQYF. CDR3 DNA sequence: TGTGCCAGCAGCTTTTTGCGGGGGGGCATCGGAAACATTCAGTACTTC.

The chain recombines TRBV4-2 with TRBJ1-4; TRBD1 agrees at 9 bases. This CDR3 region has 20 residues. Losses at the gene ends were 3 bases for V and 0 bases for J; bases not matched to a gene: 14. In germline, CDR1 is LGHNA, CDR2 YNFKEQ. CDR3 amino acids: CASSHPPYRGQGATNEKLFF. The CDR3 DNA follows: TGTGCCAGCAGCCATCCTCCGTACAGGGGGCAGGGGGCAACTAATGAAAAACTGTTTTTT.

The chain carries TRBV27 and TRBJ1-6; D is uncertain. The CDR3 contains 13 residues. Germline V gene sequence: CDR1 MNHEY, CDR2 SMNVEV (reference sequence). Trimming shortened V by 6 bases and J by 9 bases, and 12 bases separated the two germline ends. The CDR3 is CASSLTVSSPLHF. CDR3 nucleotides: TGTGCCAGCAGCTTGACTGTAAGTTCACCCCTCCACTTT.

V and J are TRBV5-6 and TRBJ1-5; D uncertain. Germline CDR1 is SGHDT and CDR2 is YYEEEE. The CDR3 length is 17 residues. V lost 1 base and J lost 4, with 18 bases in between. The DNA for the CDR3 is TGTGCCAGCAGCTTGTCCCCTCCGGACGGCCGAAATCAGCCCCAGCATTTT. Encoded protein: CASSLSPPDGRNQPQHF. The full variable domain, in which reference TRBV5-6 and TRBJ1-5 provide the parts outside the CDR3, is DAGVTQSPTHLIKTRGQQVTLRCSPKSGHDTVSWYQQALGQGPQFIFQYYEEEERQRGNFPDRFSGHQFPNYSSELNVNALLLGDSALYLCASSLSPPDGRNQPQHFGDGTRLSIL.

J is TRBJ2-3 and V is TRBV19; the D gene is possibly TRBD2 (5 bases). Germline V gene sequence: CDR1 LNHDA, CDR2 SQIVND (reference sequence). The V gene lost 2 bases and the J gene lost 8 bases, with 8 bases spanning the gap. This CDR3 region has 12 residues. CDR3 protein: CASSISGGTQYF. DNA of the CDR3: TGTGCCAGTAGTATAAGCGGTGGTACGCAGTATTTT.

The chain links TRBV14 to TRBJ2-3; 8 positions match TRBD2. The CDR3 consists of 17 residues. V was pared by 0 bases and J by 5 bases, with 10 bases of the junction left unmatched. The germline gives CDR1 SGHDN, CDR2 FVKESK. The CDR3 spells CASSQDESAGGLDTQYF. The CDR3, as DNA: TGTGCCAGCAGCCAAGATGAGTCGGCGGGGGGATTAGATACGCAGTATTTT.

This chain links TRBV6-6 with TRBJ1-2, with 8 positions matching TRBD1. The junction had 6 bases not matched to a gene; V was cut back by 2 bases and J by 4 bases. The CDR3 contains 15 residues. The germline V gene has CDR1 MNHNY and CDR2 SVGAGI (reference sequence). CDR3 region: CASSYVTGTGYGYTF. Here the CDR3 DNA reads TGTGCCAGCAGTTACGTAACCGGGACAGGCTATGGCTACACCTTC.

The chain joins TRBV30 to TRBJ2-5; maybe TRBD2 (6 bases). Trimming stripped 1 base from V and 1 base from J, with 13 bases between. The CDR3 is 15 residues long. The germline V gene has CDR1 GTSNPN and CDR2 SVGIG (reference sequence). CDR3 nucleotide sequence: TGTGCCTGGAGTGCACGGGACTGGTTCCAAGAGACCCAGTACTTC. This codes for CAWSARDWFQETQYF.

The CDR3 bases are TGTGCCAGTACGCCCTCCCTTAACACCGGGGAGCTGTTTTTT. Amino acids: CASTPSLNTGELFF. V and J are TRBV19 and TRBJ2-2, with D unresolved. CDR3 length: 14 residues. V shed 7 bases and J shed 2 bases, with 11 bases lying between them. In germline, CDR1 is LNHDA, CDR2 SQIVND (reference sequence).

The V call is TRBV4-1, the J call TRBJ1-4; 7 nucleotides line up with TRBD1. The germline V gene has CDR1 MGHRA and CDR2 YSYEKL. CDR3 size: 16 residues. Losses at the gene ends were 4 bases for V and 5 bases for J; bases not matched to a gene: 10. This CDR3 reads CASSPHPGTDNEKLFF. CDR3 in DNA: TGCGCCAGCAGCCCCCATCCGGGGACAGACAATGAAAAACTGTTTTTT.

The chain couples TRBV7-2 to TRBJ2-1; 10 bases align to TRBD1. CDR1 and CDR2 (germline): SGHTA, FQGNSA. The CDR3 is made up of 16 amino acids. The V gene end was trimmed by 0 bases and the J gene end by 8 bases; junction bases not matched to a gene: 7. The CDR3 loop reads CASSLASRQGADEQFF. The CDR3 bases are TGTGCCAGCAGCTTAGCTTCGCGACAGGGGGCCGATGAGCAGTTCTTC.

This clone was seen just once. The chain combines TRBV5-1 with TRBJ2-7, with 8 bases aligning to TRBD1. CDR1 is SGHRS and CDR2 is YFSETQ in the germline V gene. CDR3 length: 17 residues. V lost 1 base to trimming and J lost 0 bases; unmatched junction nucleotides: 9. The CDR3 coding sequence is TGCGCCAGCAGCTTGACTACCGGGACAGGTAGCTCCTACGAGCAGTACTTC. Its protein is CASSLTTGTGSSYEQYF.

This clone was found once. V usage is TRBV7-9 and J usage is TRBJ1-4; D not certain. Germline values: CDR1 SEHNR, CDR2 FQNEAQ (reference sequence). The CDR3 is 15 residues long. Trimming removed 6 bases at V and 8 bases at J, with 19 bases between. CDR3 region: CASSQAGVGREKLFF. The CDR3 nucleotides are TGTGCCAGCAGTCAAGCCGGGGTAGGGCGCGAAAAACTGTTTTTT.

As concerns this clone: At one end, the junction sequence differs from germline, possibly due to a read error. The CDR3 DNA sequence: TGTGCCAGCAACTTGAGTATCAGTTTTAACTATGGCTACACCTTC. Amino acid sequence: CASNLSISFNYGYTF. The chain is built from TRBV5-8 and TRBJ1-2; no reliable D call. Germline CDR1 reads SGHTS; CDR2 reads YDEGEE. This CDR3 contains 15 residues. The complete variable domain, with remaining parts taken from reference TRBV5-8 and TRBJ1-2, reads EAGVTQSPTHLIKTRGQQATLRCSPISGHTSVYWYQQALGLGLQFLLWYDEGEERNRGNFPPRFSGRQFPNYSSELNVNALELEDSALYLCASNLSISFNYGYTFGSGTRLTVV.

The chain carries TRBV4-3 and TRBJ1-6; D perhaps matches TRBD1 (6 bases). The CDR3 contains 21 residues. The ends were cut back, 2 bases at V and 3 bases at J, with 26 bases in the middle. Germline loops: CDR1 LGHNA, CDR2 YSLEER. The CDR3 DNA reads TGCGCCAGCAGCCAAAATCCAACACTATACACAGGACAGAACTATAATTCACCCCTCCACTTT. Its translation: CASSQNPTLYTGQNYNSPLHF.

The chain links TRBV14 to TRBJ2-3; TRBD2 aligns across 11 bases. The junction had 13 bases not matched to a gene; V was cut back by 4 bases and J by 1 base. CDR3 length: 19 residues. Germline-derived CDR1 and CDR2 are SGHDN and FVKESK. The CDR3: CASSPKGIAGGPRTDTQYF. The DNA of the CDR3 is TGTGCCAGCAGCCCGAAGGGGATAGCGGGGGGGCCCCGCACAGATACGCAGTATTTT.

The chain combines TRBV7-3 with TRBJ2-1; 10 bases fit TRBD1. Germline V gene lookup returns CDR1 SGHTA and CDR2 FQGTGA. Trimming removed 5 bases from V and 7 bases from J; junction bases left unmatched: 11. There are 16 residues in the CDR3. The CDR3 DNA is TGTGCCAGCAGCCCCCAACCGGGACAGGGGATGAATGAGCAGTTCTTC. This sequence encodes CASSPQPGQGMNEQFF.

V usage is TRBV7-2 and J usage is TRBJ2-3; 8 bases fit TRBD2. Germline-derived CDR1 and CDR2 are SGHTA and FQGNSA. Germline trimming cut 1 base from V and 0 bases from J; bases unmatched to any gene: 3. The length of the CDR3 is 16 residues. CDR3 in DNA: TGTGCCAGCAGCTTAGAGAGCGGGGGAAGCACAGATACGCAGTATTTT. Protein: CASSLESGGSTDTQYF.

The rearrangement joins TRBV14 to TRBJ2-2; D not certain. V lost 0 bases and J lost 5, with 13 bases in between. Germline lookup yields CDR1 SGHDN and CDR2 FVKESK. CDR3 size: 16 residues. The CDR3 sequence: CASSQEGGSRTGELFF. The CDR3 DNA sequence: TGTGCCAGCAGCCAAGAAGGTGGATCCAGGACCGGGGAGCTGTTTTTT.

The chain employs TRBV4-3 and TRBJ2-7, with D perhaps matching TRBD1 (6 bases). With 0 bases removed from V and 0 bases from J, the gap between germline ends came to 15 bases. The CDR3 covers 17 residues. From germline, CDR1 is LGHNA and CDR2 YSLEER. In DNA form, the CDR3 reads TGCGCCAGCAGCCAAGATCGAGGGCAGGGGCTCTCCTACGAGCAGTACTTC. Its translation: CASSQDRGQGLSYEQYF.

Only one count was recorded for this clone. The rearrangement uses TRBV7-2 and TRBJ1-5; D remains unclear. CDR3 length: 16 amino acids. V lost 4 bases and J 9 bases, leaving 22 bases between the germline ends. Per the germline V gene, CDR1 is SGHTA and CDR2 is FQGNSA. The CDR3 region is CASSSHMLSLGVPQHF. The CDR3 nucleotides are TGTGCCAGCAGCTCCCATATGCTTTCCCTGGGCGTGCCCCAGCATTTT.

CDR3 loop: CASAGYRLTRFYYAGPGLYTQYF. The CDR3 DNA is TGTGCCAGCGCTGGGTACCGACTTACACGGTTCTATTACGCGGGGCCCGGACTATATACGCAGTATTTT. This rearrangement joins TRBV21-1 to TRBJ2-3; the listed D gene, TRBD2, was not tested against the DNA. TRBV21-1 represents a pseudogene. There are 23 residues in the CDR3.

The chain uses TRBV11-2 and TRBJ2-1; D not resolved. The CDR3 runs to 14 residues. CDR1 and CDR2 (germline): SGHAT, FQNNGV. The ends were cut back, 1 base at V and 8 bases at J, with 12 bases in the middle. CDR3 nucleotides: TGTGCCAGCAGCTTAGGGCGGCAGGCCCATGAGCAGTTCTTC. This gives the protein CASSLGRQAHEQFF.

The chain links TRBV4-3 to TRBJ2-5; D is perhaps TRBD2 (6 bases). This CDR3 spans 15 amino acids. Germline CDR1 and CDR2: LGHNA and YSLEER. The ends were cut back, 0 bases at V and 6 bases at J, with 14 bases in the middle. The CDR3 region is CASSQETRLGKTQYF. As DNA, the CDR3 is TGCGCCAGCAGCCAAGAGACTAGGCTCGGAAAGACCCAGTACTTC.

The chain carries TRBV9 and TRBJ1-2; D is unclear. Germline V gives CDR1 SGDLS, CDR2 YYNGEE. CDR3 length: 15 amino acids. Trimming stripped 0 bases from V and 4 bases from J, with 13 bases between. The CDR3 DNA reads TGTGCCAGCAGCGTAGCTACAGCTTACCCCTATGGCTACACCTTC. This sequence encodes CASSVATAYPYGYTF.

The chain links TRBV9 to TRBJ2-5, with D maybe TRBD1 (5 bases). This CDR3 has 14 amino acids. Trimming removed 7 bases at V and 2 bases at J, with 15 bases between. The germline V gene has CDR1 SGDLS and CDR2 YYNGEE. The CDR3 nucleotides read TGTGCCAGCCACTTCAGGGTAGGGCAAGAGACCCAGTACTTC. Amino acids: CASHFRVGQETQYF.